These 15 T cell receptor beta chains originate from one sample sequenced in a study of blood T cell repertoires in COVID-19. Profiling relied on immunoSEQ multiplex PCR, and the TCRdb table lists in-frame clones only, not all of them. This table has some 100,000 clones, approximately 91% appearing once. Sequencing used peripheral blood. These receptors were collected from a woman aged 55-70 years with acute or convalescent COVID-19.

The chain uses TRBV30 and TRBJ2-1; TRBD2 might be the D (5 bases). The CDR3 extends over 15 amino acids. V was cut by 2 bases and J by 0 bases, with 11 bases left in between. Germline CDR1 GTSNPN, CDR2 SVGIG (reference sequence). As DNA, the CDR3 is TGTGCCTGGAGTCGAGGGCCCTCCTCCTACAATGAGCAGTTCTTC. This codes for CAWSRGPSSYNEQFF.

V and J are TRBV9 and TRBJ1-4; 9 positions match TRBD1. The trim removed 4 bases at V and 3 bases at J, leaving 4 bases unmatched. This CDR3 comprises 15 residues. Looked up from germline, CDR1 is SGDLS and CDR2 is YYNGEE. CDR3 loop: CASSPGQGSNEKLFF. The CDR3 DNA is TGTGCCAGCAGCCCGGGACAGGGTTCTAATGAAAAACTGTTTTTT.

CDR3 region: CASSYPGQGTLGYTF. CDR3 DNA sequence: TGTGCCAGCAGTTACCCGGGACAGGGGACCCTTGGCTACACCTTC. The chain is built from TRBV6-5 and TRBJ1-2; TRBD1 matches 10 bases. The V gene's germline CDR1 is MNHEY and CDR2 SVGAGI. V lost 2 bases, J lost 7 bases, and 7 bases stayed unmatched. This CDR3 is built from 15 residues.

The chain joins TRBV5-4 to TRBJ2-3; TRBD2 matches at 8 bases. With 3 bases clipped from V and 7 bases from J, the junction kept 10 bases outside the gene matches. This CDR3 is 15 amino acids long. Germline values: CDR1 SGHNT, CDR2 YYREEE (reference sequence). CDR3 coding DNA: TGTGCCAGCAGCTCGGGGGGGGGACGAGATCATACGCAGTATTTT. This sequence encodes CASSSGGGRDHTQYF.

This sequence joins TRBV28 and TRBJ1-1; TRBD1 is a possible D gene (5 bases). V lost 5 bases, J lost 4 bases, and 17 bases lay in between. CDR1 and CDR2 (germline): MDHEN, SYDVKM. The CDR3 spans 15 residues. The CDR3 DNA follows: TGTGCCAGCAGTCCTGATCCTCCGGGACTCACTGAAGCTTTCTTT. It translates to CASSPDPPGLTEAFF.

In DNA form, the CDR3 reads TGTGCCAGCCAGGGCCATCCTTTTTATAATTCACCCCTCCACTTT. This gives the protein CASQGHPFYNSPLHF. V gene TRBV6-5 combines with J gene TRBJ1-6, with D maybe TRBD1 (5 bases). The germline V gene has CDR1 MNHEY and CDR2 SVGAGI. The length of the CDR3 is 15 residues. Trimming removed 8 bases at V and 4 bases at J, with 15 bases between.

This clone occurred once. The chain carries TRBV30 and TRBJ2-3; the D is unclear. The V gene's germline CDR1 is GTSNPN and CDR2 SVGIG (reference sequence). The CDR3 is made up of 16 amino acids. Deletions cut 1 base from V and 3 bases from J, with 17 bases between. CDR3 in DNA: TGTGCCTGGAGTGCACTGAATTCCTGGGCTACAGATACGCAGTATTTT. This encodes CAWSALNSWATDTQYF.

The chain joins TRBV28 to TRBJ2-1, with D perhaps matching TRBD1 (6 bases). Germline CDR1 is MDHEN and CDR2 is SYDVKM. The CDR3 runs 15 residues. Trimming shortened V by 6 bases and J by 1 base, and 13 bases separated the two germline ends. This chain's CDR3 is CASRIQDSSYNEQFF. CDR3 coding DNA: TGTGCCAGCAGGATTCAGGACAGTTCCTACAATGAGCAGTTCTTC.

The gene calls are TRBV6-6 and TRBJ2-4; TRBD1 agrees at 7 bases. Trimming removed 0 bases from V and 4 bases from J; junction bases left unmatched: 6. Germline V gene sequence: CDR1 MNHNY, CDR2 SVGAGI (reference sequence). The CDR3 runs 16 residues. The CDR3 loop is CASSYSTGDTKNIQYF. Written as DNA, the CDR3 is TGTGCCAGCAGTTACTCAACAGGGGACACAAAAAACATTCAGTACTTC.

V is TRBV28 and J is TRBJ1-3, with D possibly matching TRBD1 (5 bases). This CDR3 comprises 14 residues. The germline gives CDR1 MDHEN, CDR2 SYDVKM. The ends were cut back, 8 bases at V and 2 bases at J, with 13 bases in the middle. The CDR3 here is CASLSGGAGNTIYF. The CDR3 nucleotides are TGTGCCAGCCTCTCAGGAGGGGCTGGAAACACCATATATTTT.

The rearrangement joins TRBV11-3 to TRBJ2-7; D possibly corresponds to TRBD1 (5 bases). Germline CDR1 is SGHNT and CDR2 is YENEEA. The V end was cut by 2 bases, the J end by 6 bases, with 11 bases between. There are 13 residues in the CDR3. The CDR3 protein is CASSLTRTTEQYV. For the CDR3, the DNA is TGTGCCAGCAGCTTAACCCGGACAACCGAGCAGTACGTC.

The CDR3 nucleotides read TGTGCCACCAGCAGCGGACTAGGGGAGACCCAGTACTTC. Protein: CATSSGLGETQYF. The chain recombines TRBV15 with TRBJ2-5, with 7 bases that match TRBD2. V trimming: 3 bases; J trimming: 5 bases; junction bases outside the gene matches: 3. This CDR3 region has 13 residues. Germline CDR1 LNHNV, CDR2 YYDKDF (reference sequence).

This clone has a single count. The gene calls are TRBV29-1 and TRBJ2-2; tentatively, D is TRBD1 (5 bases). The length of the CDR3 is 13 residues. The germline gives CDR1 SQVTM, CDR2 ANQGSEA. The V gene lost 6 bases and the J gene lost 5 bases, with 13 bases spanning the gap. CDR3 residues: CSVQTGGTGELFF. CDR3 sequence (DNA): TGCAGCGTCCAAACAGGTGGGACCGGGGAGCTGTTTTTT.

The rearrangement joins TRBV6-5 to TRBJ2-1; D possibly corresponds to TRBD2 (5 bases). V was trimmed by 6 bases and J by 9 bases, leaving 12 bases between them. This CDR3 has 12 residues. The germline V gene has CDR1 MNHEY and CDR2 SVGAGI. In DNA form, the CDR3 reads TGTGCCAGCAGCCCCCCTCGGGGTGAGCAGTTCTTC. Amino acids: CASSPPRGEQFF.

The chain recombines TRBV19 with TRBJ2-7, with 7 positions matching TRBD1. The CDR3 spans 16 residues. Trimming took 3 bases from V and 2 from J; bases not matched to a gene: 10. Germline V lookup: CDR1 LNHDA, CDR2 SQIVND (reference sequence). For the CDR3, the DNA is TGTGCCAGTAGTATTGAGGGGGCTGTAAATACCTACGAGCAGTACTTC. This gives the protein CASSIEGAVNTYEQYF. Combining the CDR3 with reference TRBV19 and TRBJ2-7 gives the whole variable domain DGGITQSPKYLFRKEGQNVTLSCEQNLNHDAMYWYRQDPGQGLRLIYYSQIVNDFQKGDIAEGYSVSREKKESFPLTVTSAQKNPTAFYLCASSIEGAVNTYEQYFGPGTRLTVT.